The next 20 T cell receptor beta chains were all read from a single sample in a study of blood T cell repertoires in COVID-19. The repertoire was sequenced with immunoSEQ multiplex PCR; TCRdb's copy has only in-frame clones and lacks some. In the table there are a few hundred thousand clones, around 90% of which are singletons. The sample comprised PBMCs or T cells enriched from blood (not recorded which). The receptors derive from a woman under 40 who had recovered from COVID-19.

This chain links TRBV27 with TRBJ2-7; TRBD1 is a possible D gene (5 bases). V was trimmed by 5 bases and J by 0 bases, leaving 17 bases between them. Germline loops: CDR1 MNHEY, CDR2 SMNVEV (reference sequence). The CDR3 contains 16 residues. The CDR3 sequence: CASSPPTGLSSYEQYF. In DNA form, the CDR3 reads TGTGCCAGCAGTCCCCCTACAGGATTGAGCTCCTACGAGCAGTACTTC.

The rearrangement links TRBV19 to TRBJ1-6; no reliable D call. The CDR3 runs 18 residues. The V gene's germline CDR1 is LNHDA and CDR2 SQIVND (reference sequence). V dropped 3 bases and J dropped 0 bases, with 15 bases sitting between them. The CDR3 is CASSINLRRSSYNSPLHF. Here the CDR3 DNA reads TGTGCCAGTAGTATCAATCTCAGGCGCAGCTCCTATAATTCACCCCTCCACTTT.

Details on this clone: The sample has other DNA sequences that encode this CDR3 too. The chain carries TRBV19 and TRBJ1-2, with D maybe TRBD1 (6 bases). Trimming shortened V by 1 base and J by 8 bases, and 8 bases separated the two germline ends. Germline CDR1 is LNHDA and CDR2 is SQIVND (reference sequence). The CDR3 is 12 amino acids. The CDR3 region has the DNA TGTGCCAGTAGTATAGGACAGGCAGGCTACACCTTC. Translation: CASSIGQAGYTF.

The chain combines TRBV30 with TRBJ2-3; weak D call: TRBD2 (6 bases). This CDR3 is 14 amino acids long. The germline gives CDR1 GTSNPN, CDR2 SVGIG (reference sequence). V lost 5 bases and J lost 2, with 14 bases in between. CDR3 coding DNA: TGTGCCTGGCGAGCGGGTTCGAACACAGATACGCAGTATTTT. Translation gives CAWRAGSNTDTQYF.

The chain links TRBV27 to TRBJ2-7; D is possibly TRBD2 (7 bases). Germline loops: CDR1 MNHEY, CDR2 SMNVEV (reference sequence). The ends were cut back, 2 bases at V and 4 bases at J, with 15 bases in the middle. The CDR3 has 15 amino acids. CDR3 in DNA: TGTGCCAGCAGTTTAGGGCAGGGGCGGGGGTACGAGCAGTACTTC. It encodes CASSLGQGRGYEQYF.

Notes on this clone: An end of the junction does not agree with germline; a read error may underlie this. V gene TRBV5-1 combines with J gene TRBJ2-1; 7 nucleotides match TRBD1. The CDR3 contains 13 residues. Germline V CDR1 and CDR2: SGHRS, YFSETQ. The CDR3 spells CASSLSPGQPFLF. Here the CDR3 DNA reads TGCGCCAGCAGCTTGAGCCCGGGACAGCCGTTCCTCTTC.

The chain links TRBV30 to TRBJ1-1, with TRBD1 identical over 9 bases. The CDR3 has 14 amino acids. V shed 2 bases, J shed 2 bases, and the junction held 3 bases outside the gene matches. Germline V gives CDR1 GTSNPN, CDR2 SVGIG (reference sequence). The CDR3 here is CAWSWGQGNTEAFF. CDR3 sequence (DNA): TGTGCCTGGAGTTGGGGACAGGGAAACACTGAAGCTTTCTTT.

The chain joins TRBV7-3 to TRBJ1-2; D unresolved. Germline lookup yields CDR1 SGHTA and CDR2 FQGTGA. This CDR3 comprises 16 residues. V was shortened by 5 bases and J by 8 bases, with 24 bases between the two germline ends. The CDR3 here is CASSPGGEGGPAGYTF. Written as DNA, the CDR3 is TGTGCCAGCAGCCCGGGCGGGGAGGGCGGCCCGGCGGGCTACACCTTC.

This sequence joins TRBV12-3 or TRBV12-4 and TRBJ1-2, with TRBD1 as a possible D gene (6 bases). The CDR3 totals 13 residues. Deletions cut 5 bases from V and 1 base from J, with 8 bases between. The CDR3 sequence is CASSRTVNYGYTF. The CDR3 DNA sequence: TGTGCCAGCAGTCGGACAGTTAACTATGGCTACACCTTC.

The chain combines TRBV5-1 with TRBJ1-3; 8 positions match TRBD1. This CDR3 has 17 residues. Trimming took 0 bases from V and 0 from J; bases not matched to a gene: 5. The germline CDR1 and CDR2 sequences are SGHRS and YFSETQ. CDR3 coding DNA: TGCGCCAGCAGCTTGGGCCAGGGGGCGAACTCTGGAAACACCATATATTTT. As protein: CASSLGQGANSGNTIYF.

CDR3 protein: CASSSAGGLGEQYF. CDR3 in DNA: TGTGCCAGCAGTTCAGCAGGGGGGCTAGGGGAGCAGTACTTC. The rearrangement links TRBV27 to TRBJ2-7; TRBD1 might be the D (7 bases). Trimming left V 4 bases short and J 7 bases short, with 17 bases between. This CDR3 comprises 14 residues. Germline lookup yields CDR1 MNHEY and CDR2 SMNVEV (reference sequence).

V is TRBV7-3 and J is TRBJ1-1; TRBD1 might be the D (6 bases). Germline-derived CDR1 and CDR2 are SGHTA and FQGTGA. This CDR3 comprises 15 residues. V lost 5 bases and J lost 5, with 18 bases in between. The CDR3 protein is CASSQGGGPWTEAFF. Written as DNA, the CDR3 is TGTGCCAGCAGCCAAGGGGGGGGGCCTTGGACTGAAGCTTTCTTT.

The chain joins TRBV10-3 to TRBJ2-7, with a possible D match to TRBD2 (5 bases). The CDR3 runs to 13 residues. Trimming stripped 2 bases from V and 4 bases from J, with 9 bases between. Germline lookup yields CDR1 ENHRY and CDR2 SYGVKD. In DNA, the CDR3 is TGTGCCATCAGTGAGCCCGGGGTATACGAGCAGTACTTC. Amino acids: CAISEPGVYEQYF.

The genes are TRBV19 and TRBJ1-4; TRBD1 agrees at 7 bases. The germline gives CDR1 LNHDA, CDR2 SQIVND (reference sequence). The CDR3 totals 15 residues. Trimming at V came to 3 bases and at J to 7 bases, leaving 8 bases not matched to a gene. The CDR3 loop is CASSIRQGRGEKLFF. CDR3 sequence (DNA): TGTGCCAGTAGTATTAGACAGGGTCGAGGTGAAAAACTGTTTTTT.

This chain joins TRBV6-5 and TRBJ2-2; TRBD1 might be the D (6 bases). The germline CDR1 and CDR2 sequences are MNHEY and SVGAGI. The CDR3 contains 13 residues. The ends were cut back, 5 bases at V and 7 bases at J, with 11 bases in the middle. The DNA for the CDR3 is TGTGCCAGCAGTAAGACAGGCGTCGGGGAGCTGTTTTTT. Its protein product is CASSKTGVGELFF.

The chain employs TRBV29-1 and TRBJ1-1; no clear D. V was pared by 2 bases and J by 5 bases, with 9 bases between. In germline, CDR1 is SQVTM, CDR2 ANQGSEA. The CDR3 contains 12 residues. DNA for the CDR3: TGCAGCGTTGAACGGGGTCCTACTGAAGCTTTCTTT. It encodes CSVERGPTEAFF.

This chain uses TRBV3-1 (or the pseudogene TRBV3-2) with TRBJ1-1; tentative D call: TRBD1 (6 bases). This CDR3 contains 16 residues. Germline V gives CDR1 LGHDT, CDR2 YNNKEL (reference sequence). The ends were cut back, 4 bases at V and 0 bases at J, with 15 bases in the middle. Written as DNA, the CDR3 is TGTGCCAGCAGCCCCCGGGACAACCCCATGAACACTGAAGCTTTCTTT. Translating it yields CASSPRDNPMNTEAFF.

The genes are TRBV6-5 and TRBJ2-7; D is perhaps TRBD1 (5 bases). The V and J ends lost 5 bases and 2 bases respectively, with 13 bases between them. From germline, CDR1 is MNHEY and CDR2 SVGAGI. CDR3 length: 14 amino acids. The CDR3 DNA reads TGTGCCAGCAGTACAGGAGACATAACCTACGAGCAGTACTTC. The encoded protein is CASSTGDITYEQYF.

This clone has a single count. V usage is TRBV5-1 and J usage is TRBJ2-1; 8 bases agree with TRBD1. V lost 0 bases to trimming and J lost 5 bases; unmatched junction nucleotides: 10. This CDR3 spans 17 amino acids. CDR1 SGHRS and CDR2 YFSETQ come from the germline V gene. The CDR3 sequence is CASSLALDRAANNEQFF. The CDR3 region has the DNA TGCGCCAGCAGCTTGGCCCTGGACAGGGCAGCCAACAATGAGCAGTTCTTC. The whole variable domain, remainder taken from reference TRBV5-1 and TRBJ2-1, is KAGVTQTPRYLIKTRGQQVTLSCSPISGHRSVSWYQQTPGQGLQFLFEYFSETQRNKGNFPGRFSGRQFSNSRSEMNVSTLELGDSALYLCASSLALDRAANNEQFFGPGTRLTVL.

The V and J genes are TRBV15 and TRBJ2-2; D is perhaps TRBD1 (5 bases). Germline-derived CDR1 and CDR2 are LNHNV and YYDKDF (reference sequence). With 2 bases removed from V and 7 bases from J, the gap between germline ends came to 14 bases. The CDR3 runs to 15 residues. CDR3 loop: CATSRQQGGIGELFF. The CDR3 DNA follows: TGTGCCACCAGCAGACAGCAGGGTGGAATCGGGGAGCTGTTTTTT.